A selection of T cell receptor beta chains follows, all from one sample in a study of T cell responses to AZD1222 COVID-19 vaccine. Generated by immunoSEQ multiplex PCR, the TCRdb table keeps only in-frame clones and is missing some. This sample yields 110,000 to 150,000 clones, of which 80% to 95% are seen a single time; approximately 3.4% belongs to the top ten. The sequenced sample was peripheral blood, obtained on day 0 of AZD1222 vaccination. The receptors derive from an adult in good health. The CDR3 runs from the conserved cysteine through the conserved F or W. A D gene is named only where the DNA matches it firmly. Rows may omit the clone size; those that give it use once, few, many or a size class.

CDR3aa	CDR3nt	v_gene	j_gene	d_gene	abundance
CASSSTGLAGNTIYF	TGTGCCAGCAGTTCGACAGGGCTGGCTGGAAACACCATATATTTT	TRBV28	TRBJ1-3	TRBD1	-
CASAGGLKTQYF	TGTGCCAGCGCAGGGGGCCTAAAGACCCAGTACTTC	TRBV5-6	TRBJ2-5	TRBD1	once
CASRVSGRARNEQFF	TGTGCCAGCAGGGTCAGCGGGAGGGCCAGGAATGAGCAGTTCTTC	TRBV2	TRBJ2-1	TRBD2	-
CASSLGHGAGTYEQYF	TGTGCCAGCAGTTTAGGGCACGGAGCGGGGACCTACGAGCAGTACTTC	TRBV27	TRBJ2-7	TRBD2	-
CAWSVPGGRGYTF	TGTGCCTGGAGTGTACCCGGGGGTCGCGGCTACACCTTC	TRBV30	TRBJ1-2	-	-
CASSRLTGLGGYTF	TGTGCCAGCAGCCGTTTGACAGGTTTAGGGGGGTACACCTTC	TRBV28	TRBJ1-2	-	-
CASSLGDLTDTQYF	TGTGCCAGCAGTTTGGGAGACCTCACAGATACGCAGTATTTT	TRBV28	TRBJ2-3	-	-
CSASGAASDEQYF	TGCAGTGCTAGTGGAGCAGCTAGCGACGAGCAGTACTTC	TRBV20-1	TRBJ2-7	-	-
CASSHTGNRYEQYF	TGTGCCAGTAGTCACACAGGGAACCGCTACGAGCAGTACTTC	TRBV19	TRBJ2-7	-	-
CASSYSHRDEQYF	TGTGCCAGCAGTTATAGCCACAGGGATGAGCAGTACTTC	TRBV7-9	TRBJ2-7	-	-
CATGTGDGVAYNEQFF	TGTGCCACGGGGACAGGGGACGGGGTTGCGTACAATGAGCAGTTCTTC	TRBV10-3	TRBJ2-1	TRBD1	-
CASSSLRTDKRTYEQYF	TGTGCCAGCAGCTCCCTCCGGACAGATAAAAGGACCTACGAGCAGTACTTC	TRBV6-2/TRBV6-3	TRBJ2-7	-	-
CASSPEGLYNEQFF	TGTGCCAGCAGCCCCGAGGGACTCTACAATGAGCAGTTCTTC	TRBV28	TRBJ2-1	-	-
CAISESGWREGRHEQYF	TGTGCCATCAGTGAGTCGGGTTGGCGGGAGGGCCGGCACGAGCAGTACTTC	TRBV10-3	TRBJ2-7	TRBD2	-
CSAGRTSYEQYF	TGCAGCGCCGGGCGGACCTCCTACGAGCAGTACTTC	TRBV29-1	TRBJ2-7	-	-
CASSPRWGSEAFF	TGTGCCAGCTCACCACGGTGGGGTTCAGAAGCTTTCTTT	TRBV18	TRBJ1-1	-	-
CASSFWGRSSAEQYF	TGTGCCAGCAGTTTTTGGGGACGGAGTTCAGCCGAGCAGTACTTC	TRBV27	TRBJ2-7	-	-
CASSQAFWEGAVDTQYF	TGCGCCAGCAGCCAAGCATTTTGGGAGGGGGCGGTGGATACGCAGTATTTT	TRBV4-3	TRBJ2-3	-	-
CASGPGRGEKLFF	TGTGCCAGCGGGCCAGGCAGGGGCGAAAAACTGTTTTTT	TRBV19	TRBJ1-4	-	-
CASSLETLGHPGGEQFF	TGTGCCAGCAGTTTGGAGACCCTGGGTCACCCCGGAGGTGAGCAGTTCTTC	TRBV28	TRBJ2-1	-	once
CACGLFTEAFF	TGTGCCTGCGGACTCTTTACTGAAGCTTTCTTT	TRBV30	TRBJ1-1	-	-
CASSLGLAESSYNEQFF	TGTGCCAGCAGCTTAGGCCTAGCGGAGAGCTCCTACAATGAGCAGTTCTTC	TRBV7-2	TRBJ2-1	TRBD2	once
CASSLLSRSYNEQFF	TGTGCCAGCAGTTTATTATCCCGGTCCTACAATGAGCAGTTCTTC	TRBV28	TRBJ2-1	-	-
CAWSPGRGNSPLHF	TGTGCCTGGAGTCCCGGGAGAGGGAATTCACCCCTCCACTTT	TRBV30	TRBJ1-6	-	-
CASSSQGGRDYGYTF	TGTGCCAGCAGCTCGCAAGGGGGTAGGGACTATGGCTACACCTTC	TRBV5-4	TRBJ1-2	-	-
CASTRGNQPQHF	TGTGCCAGTACCAGGGGGAATCAGCCCCAGCATTTT	TRBV19	TRBJ1-5	TRBD1	-
CASSSRTIYETNYGYTF	TGTGCCAGCAGCTCCAGGACCATTTACGAGACTAACTATGGCTACACCTTC	TRBV7-9	TRBJ1-2	-	few
CASSIGFRREQYF	TGTGCCAGTAGTATTGGGTTTCGTCGCGAGCAGTACTTC	TRBV19	TRBJ2-7	-	-
CASSNDGTSPTGELFF	TGTGCCAGTAGTAACGACGGGACTAGTCCCACCGGGGAGCTGTTTTTT	TRBV19	TRBJ2-2	TRBD2	few
CASSPLGQRAYEQYF	TGCGCCAGCAGCCCTTTAGGACAGAGGGCTTACGAGCAGTACTTC	TRBV4-3	TRBJ2-7	-	-
CASTRQGGGYTF	TGTGCCAGCACGAGACAGGGGGGTGGCTACACCTTC	TRBV6-5	TRBJ1-2	TRBD1	once
CARSQPRTVDEAFF	TGTGCCAGAAGCCAACCCCGGACCGTTGATGAAGCTTTCTTT	TRBV6-5	TRBJ1-1	-	once
CASSKVLGGKNTEAFF	TGTGCCAGCAGCAAAGTACTAGGGGGCAAGAACACTGAAGCTTTCTTT	TRBV21-1	TRBJ1-1	-	-
CASRLGGRSTDTQYF	TGTGCCAGTAGACTGGGAGGCCGGAGCACAGATACGCAGTATTTT	TRBV19	TRBJ2-3	-	-
CASSQDLAGGMDTDTQYF	TGTGCCAGCAGCCAAGATCTAGCGGGAGGAATGGACACAGATACGCAGTATTTT	TRBV3-1/TRBV3-2	TRBJ2-3	TRBD2	-
CVRSYGTEGTTNYGYTF	TGTGTCAGAAGTTACGGGACAGAGGGGACCACTAACTATGGCTACACCTTC	TRBV7-5	TRBJ1-2	-	-
CASSEWATGGEQFF	TGTGCCAGCAGCGAGTGGGCCACAGGGGGTGAGCAGTTCTTC	TRBV4-2	TRBJ2-1	TRBD1	-
CASSLQLMQGRETQYF	TGTGCCAGCAGCTTGCAATTGATGCAGGGCAGGGAGACCCAGTACTTC	TRBV5-4	TRBJ2-5	-	-
CASSLQGNSYEQYF	TGTGCCAGCAGCTTACAAGGAAACTCCTACGAGCAGTACTTC	TRBV7-9	TRBJ2-7	-	-
CASSLVSSSSYEQYF	TGTGCCAGCAGCTTAGTGTCTAGCTCTTCCTACGAGCAGTACTTC	TRBV7-6	TRBJ2-7	-	-
CASRSSPYYNEQFF	TGTGCCAGCAGGTCGTCCCCCTACTACAATGAGCAGTTCTTC	TRBV27	TRBJ2-1	-	-
CAVEPSGSQTQYF	TGCGCCGTAGAGCCGAGCGGGAGTCAGACCCAGTACTTC	TRBV6-6	TRBJ2-5	TRBD2	-
CATSSPTGGEEKLFF	TGTGCCACCAGCAGTCCGACAGGGGGAGAGGAAAAACTGTTTTTT	TRBV15	TRBJ1-4	TRBD1	-
CASSEMGDTQYF	TGTGCCAGCAGCGAGATGGGGGATACGCAGTATTTT	TRBV9	TRBJ2-3	-	-
CATSRDFASGRGETQYF	TGTGCCACCAGCAGAGACTTCGCTAGCGGGAGGGGGGAGACCCAGTACTTC	TRBV15	TRBJ2-5	TRBD2	-
CASSVGGPVGPTEAFF	TGTGCCAGCAGCGTAGGGGGCCCGGTGGGGCCCACTGAAGCTTTCTTT	TRBV9	TRBJ1-1	-	-
CSVEGGAVNYGYTF	TGCAGCGTTGAGGGGGGGGCAGTTAACTATGGCTACACCTTC	TRBV29-1	TRBJ1-2	-	-
CATMDRANTEAFF	TGTGCCACAATGGACAGGGCAAACACTGAAGCTTTCTTT	TRBV19	TRBJ1-1	TRBD1	-
CATIIWAHNEQFF	TGTGCCACCATCATTTGGGCGCACAATGAGCAGTTCTTC	TRBV6-5	TRBJ2-1	-	-
CASTQTGNYGYTF	TGTGCCAGCACCCAAACGGGTAACTATGGCTACACCTTC	TRBV12-3/TRBV12-4	TRBJ1-2	-	few